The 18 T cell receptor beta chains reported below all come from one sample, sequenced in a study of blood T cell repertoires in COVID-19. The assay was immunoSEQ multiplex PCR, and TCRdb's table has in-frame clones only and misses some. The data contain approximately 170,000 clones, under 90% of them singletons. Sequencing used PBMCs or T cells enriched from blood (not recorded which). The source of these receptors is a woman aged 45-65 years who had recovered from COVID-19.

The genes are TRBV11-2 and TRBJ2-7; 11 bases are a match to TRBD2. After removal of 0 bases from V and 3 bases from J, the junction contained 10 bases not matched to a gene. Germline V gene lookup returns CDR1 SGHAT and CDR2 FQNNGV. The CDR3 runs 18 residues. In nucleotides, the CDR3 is TGTGCCAGCAGCTTAGAATTCCAATCTAGCGGGAGGTTCTACGAGCAGTACTTC. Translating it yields CASSLEFQSSGRFYEQYF.

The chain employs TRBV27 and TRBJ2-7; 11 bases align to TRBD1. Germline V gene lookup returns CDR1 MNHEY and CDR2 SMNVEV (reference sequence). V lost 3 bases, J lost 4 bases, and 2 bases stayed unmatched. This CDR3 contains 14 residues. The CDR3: CASSFGTGGYEQYF. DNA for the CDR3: TGTGCCAGCAGTTTCGGGACAGGGGGATACGAGCAGTACTTC.

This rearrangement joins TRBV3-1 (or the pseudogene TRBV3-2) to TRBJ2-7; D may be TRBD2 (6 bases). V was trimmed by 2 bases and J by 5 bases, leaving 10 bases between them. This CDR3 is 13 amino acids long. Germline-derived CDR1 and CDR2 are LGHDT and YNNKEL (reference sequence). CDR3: CASSQTSRNEQYF. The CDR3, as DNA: TGTGCCAGCAGCCAAACTAGCAGAAACGAGCAGTACTTC.

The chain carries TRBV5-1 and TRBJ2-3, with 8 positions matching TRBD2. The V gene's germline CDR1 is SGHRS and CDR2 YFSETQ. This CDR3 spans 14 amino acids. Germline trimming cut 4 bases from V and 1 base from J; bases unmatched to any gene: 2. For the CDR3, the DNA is TGCGCCAGCAGCCCGCGGGGGGGCACAGATACGCAGTATTTT. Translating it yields CASSPRGGTDTQYF.

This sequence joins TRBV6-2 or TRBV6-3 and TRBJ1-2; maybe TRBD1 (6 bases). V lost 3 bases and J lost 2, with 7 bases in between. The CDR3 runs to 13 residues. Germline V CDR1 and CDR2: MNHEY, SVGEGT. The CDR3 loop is CASSYGQNYGYTF. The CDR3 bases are TGTGCCAGCAGTTATGGACAGAACTATGGCTACACCTTC.

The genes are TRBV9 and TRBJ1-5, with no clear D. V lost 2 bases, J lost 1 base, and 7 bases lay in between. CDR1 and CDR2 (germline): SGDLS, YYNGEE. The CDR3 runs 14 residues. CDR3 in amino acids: CASSVGNSNQPQHF. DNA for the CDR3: TGTGCCAGCAGCGTCGGGAACAGCAATCAGCCCCAGCATTTT.

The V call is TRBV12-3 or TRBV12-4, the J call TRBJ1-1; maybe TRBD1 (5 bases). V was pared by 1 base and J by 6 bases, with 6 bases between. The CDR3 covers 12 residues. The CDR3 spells CASSLGGAEAFF. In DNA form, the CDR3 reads TGTGCCAGCAGTTTAGGGGGGGCTGAAGCTTTCTTT.

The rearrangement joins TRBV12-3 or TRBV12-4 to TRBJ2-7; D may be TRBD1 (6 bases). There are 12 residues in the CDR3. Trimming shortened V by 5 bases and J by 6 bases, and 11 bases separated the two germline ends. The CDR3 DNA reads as TGTGCCAGCAGTCTCACAGGGCTCGAGCAGTACTTC. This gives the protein CASSLTGLEQYF.

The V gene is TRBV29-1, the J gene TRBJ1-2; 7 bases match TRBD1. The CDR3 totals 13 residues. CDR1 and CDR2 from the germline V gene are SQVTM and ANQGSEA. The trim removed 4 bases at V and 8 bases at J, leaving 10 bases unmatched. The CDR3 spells CSVAAGTALGYTF. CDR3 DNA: TGCAGCGTTGCGGCCGGGACAGCCCTAGGCTACACCTTC.

CDR3 in DNA: TGTGCCAGCTCACCCGGGGGCCCAGGGGGTGGCAATGAGCAGTTCTTC. Translation: CASSPGGPGGGNEQFF. V gene TRBV18 combines with J gene TRBJ2-1, with D possibly being TRBD1 (7 bases). This CDR3 contains 16 residues. Germline values: CDR1 KGHSH, CDR2 LQKENI. Trimming stripped 3 bases from V and 6 bases from J, with 18 bases between.

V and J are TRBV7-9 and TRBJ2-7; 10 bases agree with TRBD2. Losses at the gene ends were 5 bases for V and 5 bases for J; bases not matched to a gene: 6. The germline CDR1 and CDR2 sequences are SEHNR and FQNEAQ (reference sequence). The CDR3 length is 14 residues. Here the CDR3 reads CASSLGTSAHEQYF. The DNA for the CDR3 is TGTGCCAGCAGCCTCGGGACTAGCGCCCACGAGCAGTACTTC.

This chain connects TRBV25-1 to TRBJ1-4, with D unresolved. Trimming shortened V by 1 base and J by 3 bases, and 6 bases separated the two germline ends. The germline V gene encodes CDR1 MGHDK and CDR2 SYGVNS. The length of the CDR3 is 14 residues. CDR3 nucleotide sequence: TGTGCCAGCAGTGAATCGGTGGCTAATGAAAAACTGTTTTTT. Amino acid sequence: CASSESVANEKLFF.

Here the CDR3 DNA reads TGTGCCAGCAGCTTAGTGGGACAGAAAAATTCACCCCTCCACTTT. Translating gives CASSLVGQKNSPLHF. The chain employs TRBV5-4 and TRBJ1-6, with 7 positions matching TRBD1. CDR1 is SGHNT, CDR2 YYREEE, per germline (reference sequence). This CDR3 comprises 15 residues. The trim removed 2 bases at V and 7 bases at J, leaving 6 bases unmatched.

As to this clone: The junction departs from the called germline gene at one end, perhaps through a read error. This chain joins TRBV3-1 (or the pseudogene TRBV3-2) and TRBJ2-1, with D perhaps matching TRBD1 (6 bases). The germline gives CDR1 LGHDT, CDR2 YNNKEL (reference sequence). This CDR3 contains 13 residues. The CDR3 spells CASSQEGAYRVLF. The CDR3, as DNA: TGTGCCAGCAGCCAAGAGGGGGCGTACAGGGTGCTCTTC.

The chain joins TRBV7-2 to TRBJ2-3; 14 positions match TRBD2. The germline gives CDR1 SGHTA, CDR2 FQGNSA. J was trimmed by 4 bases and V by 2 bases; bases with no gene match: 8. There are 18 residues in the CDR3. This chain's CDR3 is CASSLNPRLAGGADTQYF. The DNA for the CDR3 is TGTGCCAGCAGCTTAAACCCAAGACTAGCGGGAGGGGCAGATACGCAGTATTTT.

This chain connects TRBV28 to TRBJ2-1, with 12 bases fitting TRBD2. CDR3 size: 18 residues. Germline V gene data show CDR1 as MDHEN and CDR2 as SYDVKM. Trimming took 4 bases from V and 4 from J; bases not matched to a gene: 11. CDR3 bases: TGTGCCAGCAGTTCCAAACCGGGACTAGCGGGTCGATACAATGAGCAGTTCTTC. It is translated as CASSSKPGLAGRYNEQFF.

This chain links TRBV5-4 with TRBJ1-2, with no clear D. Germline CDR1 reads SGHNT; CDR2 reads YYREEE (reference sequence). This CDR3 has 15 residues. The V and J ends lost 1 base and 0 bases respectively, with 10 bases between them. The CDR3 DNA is TGTGCCAGCAGCTTGATCCAGAAACCTAACTATGGCTACACCTTC. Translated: CASSLIQKPNYGYTF.

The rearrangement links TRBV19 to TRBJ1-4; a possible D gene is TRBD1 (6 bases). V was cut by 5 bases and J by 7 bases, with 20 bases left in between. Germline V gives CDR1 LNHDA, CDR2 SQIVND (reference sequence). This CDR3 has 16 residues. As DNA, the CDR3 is TGTGCCAGTAGTGGCGGACAGACTATTGTAGCTGAAAAACTGTTTTTT. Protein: CASSGGQTIVAEKLFF.